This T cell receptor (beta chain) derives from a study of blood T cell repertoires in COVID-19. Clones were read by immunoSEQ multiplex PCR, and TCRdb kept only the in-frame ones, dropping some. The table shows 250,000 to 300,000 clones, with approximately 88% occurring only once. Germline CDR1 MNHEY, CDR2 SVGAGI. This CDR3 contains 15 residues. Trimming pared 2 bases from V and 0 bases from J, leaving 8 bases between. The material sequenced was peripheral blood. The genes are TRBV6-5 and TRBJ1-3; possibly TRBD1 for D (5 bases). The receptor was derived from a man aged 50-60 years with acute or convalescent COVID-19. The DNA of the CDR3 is TGTGCCAGCAGTTACGGGGCAGCCTCTGGAAACACCATATATTTT. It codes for CASSYGAASGNTIYF.